The entry below describes one T cell receptor (beta chain). Its antigen remains unknown. The treatment: approximately 18 received Ad26.COV2.S at low or high dose, single or two shots; five or six received placebo; per-sample allocation not given. Repertoires come from day 63 after the first vaccine or placebo injection. Sequencing was performed with immunoSEQ multiplex PCR; in TCRdb, only in-frame clones are kept and a portion is missing. Of roughly 410,000 clones listed, roughly 85% are singletons. V trimming: 0 bases; J trimming: 10 bases; junction bases outside the gene matches: 7. This CDR3 region has 16 residues. Germline V gene data show CDR1 as SGHTA and CDR2 as FQGNSA. The data originate from a study of Ad26.COV2.S vaccination and SARS-CoV-2 variants. Study-level findings and limits: Researchers reported similar non-spike TCR breadth in vaccine and placebo recipients.

Specimen: peripheral blood, collected in a trial of Ad26.COV2.S vaccine versus placebo. This receptor was identified in a person aged 18 to 59 who received the Ad26.COV2.S COVID-19 vaccine or a placebo. The rearrangement links TRBV7-2 to TRBJ1-6, with TRBD1 matching over 9 bases. The CDR3 spells CASSLAGTGSESPLHF. The CDR3 nucleotides are TGTGCCAGCAGCTTAGCGGGGACAGGGTCAGAATCACCCCTCCACTTT.